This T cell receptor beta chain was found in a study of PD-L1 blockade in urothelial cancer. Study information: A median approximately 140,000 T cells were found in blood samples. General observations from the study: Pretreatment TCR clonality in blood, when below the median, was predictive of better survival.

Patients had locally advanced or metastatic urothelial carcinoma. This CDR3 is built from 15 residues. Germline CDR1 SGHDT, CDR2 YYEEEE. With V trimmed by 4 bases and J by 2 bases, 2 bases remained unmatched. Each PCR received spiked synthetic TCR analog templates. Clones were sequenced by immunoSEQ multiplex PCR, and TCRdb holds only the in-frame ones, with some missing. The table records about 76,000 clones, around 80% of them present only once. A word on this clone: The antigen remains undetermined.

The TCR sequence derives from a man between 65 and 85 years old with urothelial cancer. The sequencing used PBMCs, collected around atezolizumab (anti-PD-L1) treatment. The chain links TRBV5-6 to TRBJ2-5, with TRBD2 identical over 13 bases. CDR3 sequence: CASSRGLAGQETQYF. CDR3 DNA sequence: TGTGCCAGCAGCCGGGGACTAGCGGGACAAGAGACCCAGTACTTC.